This TCR beta chain originates from a study of blood T cell repertoires in COVID-19. There are 14 residues in the CDR3. V dropped 4 bases and J dropped 7; count of bases not matched to a gene: 7. In germline, CDR1 is PRHDT, CDR2 FYEKMQ (reference sequence). The table came from immunoSEQ multiplex PCR; TCRdb's copy has only in-frame clones and leaves some out. The sample yields 300,000 to 500,000 clones, 88% seen once. This chain joins TRBV13 and TRBJ1-1; 9 positions match TRBD1. The sequence came from a woman aged 25 to 39 with acute COVID-19. Material for sequencing was PBMCs or T cells enriched from blood (not recorded which). The CDR3 loop reads CASSSRDREGEAFF. The CDR3 nucleotides are TGTGCCAGCAGCTCGCGGGACAGGGAGGGTGAAGCTTTCTTT.